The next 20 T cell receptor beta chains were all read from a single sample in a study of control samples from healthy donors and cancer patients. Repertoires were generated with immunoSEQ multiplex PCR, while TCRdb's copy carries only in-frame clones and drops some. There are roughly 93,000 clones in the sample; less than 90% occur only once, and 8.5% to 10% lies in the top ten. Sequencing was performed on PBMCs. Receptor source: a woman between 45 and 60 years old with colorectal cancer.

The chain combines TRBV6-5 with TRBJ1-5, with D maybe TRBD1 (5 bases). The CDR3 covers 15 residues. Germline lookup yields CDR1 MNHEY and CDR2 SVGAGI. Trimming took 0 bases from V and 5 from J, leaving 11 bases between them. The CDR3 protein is CASSYSSRADQPQHF. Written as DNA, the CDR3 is TGTGCCAGCAGTTACTCAAGCAGGGCTGATCAGCCCCAGCATTTT.

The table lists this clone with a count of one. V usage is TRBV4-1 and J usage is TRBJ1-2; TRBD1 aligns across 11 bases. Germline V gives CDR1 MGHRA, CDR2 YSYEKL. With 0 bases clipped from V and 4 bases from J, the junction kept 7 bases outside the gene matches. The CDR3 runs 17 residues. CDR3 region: CASSQDFGTGGIYGYTF. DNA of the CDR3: TGCGCCAGCAGCCAAGATTTTGGGACAGGGGGAATCTATGGCTACACCTTC.

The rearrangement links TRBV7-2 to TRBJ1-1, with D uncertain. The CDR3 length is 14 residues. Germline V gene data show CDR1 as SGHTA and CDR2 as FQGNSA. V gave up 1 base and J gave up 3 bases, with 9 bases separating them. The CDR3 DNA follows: TGTGCCAGCAGCTTAGTACCCGTCGACACTGAAGCTTTCTTT. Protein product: CASSLVPVDTEAFF.

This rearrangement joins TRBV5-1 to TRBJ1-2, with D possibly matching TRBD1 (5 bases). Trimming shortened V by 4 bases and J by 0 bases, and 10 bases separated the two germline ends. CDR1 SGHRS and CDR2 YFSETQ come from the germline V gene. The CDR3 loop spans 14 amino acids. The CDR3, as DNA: TGCGCCAGCAGCCAGGGTAGGACTAACTATGGCTACACCTTC. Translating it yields CASSQGRTNYGYTF.

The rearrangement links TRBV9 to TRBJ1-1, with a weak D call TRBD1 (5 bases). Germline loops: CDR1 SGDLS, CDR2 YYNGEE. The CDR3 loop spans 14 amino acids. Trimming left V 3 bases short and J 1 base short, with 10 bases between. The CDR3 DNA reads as TGTGCCAGCAGCGCCTCGACAGCGAACACTGAAGCTTTCTTT. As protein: CASSASTANTEAFF.

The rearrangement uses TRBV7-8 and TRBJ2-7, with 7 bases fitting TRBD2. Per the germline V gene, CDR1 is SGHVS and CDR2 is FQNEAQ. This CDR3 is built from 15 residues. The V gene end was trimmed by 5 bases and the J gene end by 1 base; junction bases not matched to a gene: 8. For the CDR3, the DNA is TGTGCCAGCAGCCCTGGACTAGTGGAGTCCTACGAGCAGTACGTC. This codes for CASSPGLVESYEQYV.

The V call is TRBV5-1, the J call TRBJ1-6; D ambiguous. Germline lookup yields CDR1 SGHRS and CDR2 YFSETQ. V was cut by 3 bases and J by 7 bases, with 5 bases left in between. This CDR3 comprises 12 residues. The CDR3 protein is CASSSGNSPLHF. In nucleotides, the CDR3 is TGCGCCAGCAGCTCCGGAAATTCACCCCTCCACTTT.

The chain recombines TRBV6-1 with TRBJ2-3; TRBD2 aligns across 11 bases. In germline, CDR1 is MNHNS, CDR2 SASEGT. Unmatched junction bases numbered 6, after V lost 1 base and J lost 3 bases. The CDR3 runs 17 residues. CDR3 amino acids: CASSEDLAGGRTDTQYF. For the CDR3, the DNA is TGTGCCAGCAGTGAAGACCTAGCGGGGGGTAGAACAGATACGCAGTATTTT.

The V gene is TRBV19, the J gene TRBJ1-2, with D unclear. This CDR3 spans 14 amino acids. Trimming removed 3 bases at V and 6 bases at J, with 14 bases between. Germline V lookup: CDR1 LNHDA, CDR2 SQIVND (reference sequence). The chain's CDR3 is CASSISAFWDGYTF. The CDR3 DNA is TGTGCCAGTAGTATTTCTGCATTCTGGGATGGCTACACCTTC.

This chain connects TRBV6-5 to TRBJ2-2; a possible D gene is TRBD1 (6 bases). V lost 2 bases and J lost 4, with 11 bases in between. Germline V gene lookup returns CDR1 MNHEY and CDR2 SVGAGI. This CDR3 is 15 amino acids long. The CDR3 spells CASSYIGGPTGELFF. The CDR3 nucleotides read TGTGCCAGCAGTTACATAGGGGGACCCACCGGGGAGCTGTTTTTT.

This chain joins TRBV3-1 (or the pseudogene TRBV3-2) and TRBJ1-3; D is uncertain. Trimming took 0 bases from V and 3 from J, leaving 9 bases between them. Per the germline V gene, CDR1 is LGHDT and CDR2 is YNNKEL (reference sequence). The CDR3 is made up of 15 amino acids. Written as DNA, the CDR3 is TGTGCCAGCAGCCAAGATTTACGGGTTGGAAACACCATATATTTT. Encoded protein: CASSQDLRVGNTIYF.

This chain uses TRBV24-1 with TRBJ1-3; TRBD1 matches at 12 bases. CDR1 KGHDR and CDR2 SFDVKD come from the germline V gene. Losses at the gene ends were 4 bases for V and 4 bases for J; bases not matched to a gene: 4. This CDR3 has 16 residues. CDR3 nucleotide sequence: TGTGCCACCAGTGACCCCGGGACAGGGGGCGGAAACACCATATATTTT. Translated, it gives CATSDPGTGGGNTIYF.

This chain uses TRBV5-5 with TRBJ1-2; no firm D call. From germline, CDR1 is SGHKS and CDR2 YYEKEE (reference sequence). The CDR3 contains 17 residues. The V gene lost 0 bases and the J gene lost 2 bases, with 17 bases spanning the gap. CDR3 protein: CASSLDGNVAVNYGYTF. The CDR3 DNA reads TGTGCCAGCAGCTTGGATGGTAATGTGGCCGTAAACTATGGCTACACCTTC. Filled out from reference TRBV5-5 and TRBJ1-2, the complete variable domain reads DAGVTQSPTHLIKTRGQQVTLRCSPISGHKSVSWYQQVLGQGPQFIFQYYEKEERGRGNFPDRFSARQFPNYSSELNVNALLLGDSALYLCASSLDGNVAVNYGYTFGSGTRLTVV.

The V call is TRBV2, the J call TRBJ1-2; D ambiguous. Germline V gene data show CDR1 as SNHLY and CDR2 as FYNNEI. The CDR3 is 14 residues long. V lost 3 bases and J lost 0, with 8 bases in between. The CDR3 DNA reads TGTGCCAGCAGTGAGTCGGGCACTAACTATGGCTACACCTTC. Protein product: CASSESGTNYGYTF.

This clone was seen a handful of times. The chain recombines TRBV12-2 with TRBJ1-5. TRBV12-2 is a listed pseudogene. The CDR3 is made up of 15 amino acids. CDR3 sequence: CASRLGGTRNQPQHF. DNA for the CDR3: TGTGCAAGTCGCTTGGGGGGGACACGGAATCAGCCCCAGCATTTT.

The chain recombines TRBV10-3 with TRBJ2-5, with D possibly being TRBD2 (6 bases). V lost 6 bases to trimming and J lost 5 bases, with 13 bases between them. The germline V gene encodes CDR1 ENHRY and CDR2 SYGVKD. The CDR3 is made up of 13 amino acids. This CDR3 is CAIRRLEGETQYF. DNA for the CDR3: TGTGCCATCAGAAGACTGGAGGGGGAGACCCAGTACTTC.

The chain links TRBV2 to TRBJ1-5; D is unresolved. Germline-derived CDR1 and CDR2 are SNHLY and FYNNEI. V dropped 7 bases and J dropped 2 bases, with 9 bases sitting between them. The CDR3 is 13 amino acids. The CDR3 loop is CASKGYGNQPQHF. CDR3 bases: TGTGCCAGCAAAGGGTACGGCAATCAGCCCCAGCATTTT.

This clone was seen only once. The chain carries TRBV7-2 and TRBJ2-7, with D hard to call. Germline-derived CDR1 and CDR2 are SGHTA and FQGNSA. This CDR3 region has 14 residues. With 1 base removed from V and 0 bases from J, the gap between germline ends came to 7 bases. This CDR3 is CASSLEGSSYEQYV. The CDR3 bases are TGTGCCAGCAGCTTAGAGGGCAGCTCCTACGAGCAGTACGTC.

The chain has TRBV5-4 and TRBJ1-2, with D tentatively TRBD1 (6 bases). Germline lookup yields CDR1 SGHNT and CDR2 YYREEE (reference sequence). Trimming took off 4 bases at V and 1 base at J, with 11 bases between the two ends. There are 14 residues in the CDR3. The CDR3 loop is CASSQKGVNYGYTF. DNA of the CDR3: TGTGCCAGCAGCCAAAAGGGGGTTAACTATGGCTACACCTTC.

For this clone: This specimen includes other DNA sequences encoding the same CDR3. The CDR3 here is CASSYSGYGYTF. As DNA, the CDR3 is TGTGCCAGCAGTTACTCGGGCTATGGCTACACCTTC. V and J are TRBV6-2 or TRBV6-3 and TRBJ1-2; D not resolved. The CDR3 has 12 residues. CDR1 is MNHEY and CDR2 is SVGEGT in the germline V gene. Trimming removed 0 bases at V and 4 bases at J, with 3 bases between.